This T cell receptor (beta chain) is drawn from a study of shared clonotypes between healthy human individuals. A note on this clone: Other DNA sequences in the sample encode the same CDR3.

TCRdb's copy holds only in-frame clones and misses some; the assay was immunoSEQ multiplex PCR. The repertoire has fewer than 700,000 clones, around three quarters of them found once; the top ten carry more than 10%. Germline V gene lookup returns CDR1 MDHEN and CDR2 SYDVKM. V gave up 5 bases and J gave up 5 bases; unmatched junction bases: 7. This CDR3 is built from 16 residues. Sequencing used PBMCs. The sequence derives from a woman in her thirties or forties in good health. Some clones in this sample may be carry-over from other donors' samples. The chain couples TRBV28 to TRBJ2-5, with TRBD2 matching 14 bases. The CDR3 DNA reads TGTGCCAGCAGTCCCGGGACTAGCGGGAGTGGGGAGACCCAGTACTTC. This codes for CASSPGTSGSGETQYF.